These 14 T cell receptor beta chains were sequenced from one sample in a study of T cell repertoires in cytomegalovirus infection. These receptors are not linked to any known antigen. One entry per CDR3 protein, called by TCRdb with MiXCR from the reads. This table holds 650,000 to 900,000 distinct CDR3 sequences, 29% found once. Sequenced here: cultured CD8+ T cells from PBMCs, sampled from culture after CMV antigen stimulation. These receptors originate from a human donor in good health (CMV status not recorded). Some clones in this sample may be carry-over from other donors' samples.

The chain couples TRBV2 to TRBJ2-5; TRBD2 is a possible D gene (5 bases). V shed 11 bases and J shed 5 bases, with 18 bases lying between them. CDR1 is SNHLY, CDR2 FYNNEI, per germline. CDR3 length: 13 amino acids. This chain's CDR3 is CAGHKRDGETQYF. The CDR3 region has the DNA TGTGCCGGCCACAAACGGGATGGGGAGACCCAGTACTTC.

The CDR3 is CASSRNGLAGGLETQYF. As DNA, the CDR3 is TGTGCCAGCAGCCGAAATGGACTAGCGGGGGGGCTGGAGACCCAGTACTTC. V is TRBV5-6 and J is TRBJ2-5, with 15 bases aligning to TRBD2. CDR3 length: 17 residues. Unmatched junction bases numbered 9, after V lost 4 bases and J lost 5 bases. Germline values: CDR1 SGHDT, CDR2 YYEEEE.

This clonotype came up a few times. The chain joins TRBV29-1 to TRBJ1-2; 7 bases fit TRBD1. Losses at the gene ends were 6 bases for V and 3 bases for J; bases not matched to a gene: 13. This CDR3 has 15 amino acids. Germline V lookup: CDR1 SQVTM, CDR2 ANQGSEA. This chain's CDR3 is CSVYNSIGTDYGYTF. Written as DNA, the CDR3 is TGCAGCGTGTACAACTCTATCGGGACAGACTATGGCTACACCTTC. The complete variable domain, with remaining parts taken from reference TRBV29-1 and TRBJ1-2, reads SAVISQKPSRDICQRGTSLTIQCQVDSQVTMMFWYRQQPGQSLTLIATANQGSEATYESGFVIDKFPISRPNLTFSTLTVSNMSPEDSSIYLCSVYNSIGTDYGYTFGSGTRLTVV.

The chain has TRBV12-3 or TRBV12-4 and TRBJ2-1; TRBD2 matches at 10 bases. Unmatched junction bases numbered 2, after V lost 2 bases and J lost 1 base. This CDR3 is built from 16 residues. The CDR3 DNA reads as TGTGCCAGCAGTTTAAGCGGGGGGGTGTCCTACAATGAGCAGTTCTTC. It yields the protein CASSLSGGVSYNEQFF.

This clonotype was seen a few times. The chain uses TRBV4-1 and TRBJ1-1; possibly TRBD1 for D (5 bases). Germline V gives CDR1 MGHRA, CDR2 YSYEKL. Trimming stripped 2 bases from V and 6 bases from J, with 10 bases between. The CDR3 covers 13 residues. CDR3 DNA: TGCGCCAGCAGCCAAAGCGAAGGGGCTGAAGCTTTCTTT. Its translation: CASSQSEGAEAFF.

The gene calls are TRBV6-5 and TRBJ1-3, with a tentative D call TRBD1 (5 bases). The germline V and J ends were trimmed by 0 bases and 0 bases, with 12 bases remaining between them. The germline gives CDR1 MNHEY, CDR2 SVGAGI. The CDR3 loop spans 17 amino acids. CDR3 nucleotides: TGTGCCAGCAGTTACTCGGCGGGGGGAATCTCTGGAAACACCATATATTTT. Protein sequence: CASSYSAGGISGNTIYF.

This clonotype was seen repeatedly, ten times or more. The chain couples TRBV7-2 to TRBJ2-5; a weak D match, TRBD2 (7 bases). Trimming took off 1 base at V and 5 bases at J, with 14 bases between the two ends. Per the germline V gene, CDR1 is SGHTA and CDR2 is FQGNSA. The CDR3 consists of 15 residues. For the CDR3, the DNA is TGTGCCAGCAGCTTAGTGGAGGGGGGGCAGGAGACCCAGTACTTC. Translated: CASSLVEGGQETQYF.

This clonotype showed up just a few times. The chain combines TRBV4-2 with TRBJ2-5, with TRBD1 as a possible D gene (6 bases). This CDR3 region has 14 residues. The V and J ends lost 0 bases and 5 bases respectively, with 10 bases between them. Germline CDR1 LGHNA, CDR2 YNFKEQ. CDR3 sequence reads: CASSQEQGYETQYF. The DNA for the CDR3 is TGTGCCAGCAGCCAAGAGCAGGGGTACGAGACCCAGTACTTC.

The V call is TRBV6-2 or TRBV6-3, the J call TRBJ1-5; no clear D gene. Germline loops: CDR1 MNHEY, CDR2 SVGEGT. The CDR3 contains 16 residues. Deletions cut 1 base from V and 2 bases from J, with 12 bases between. In DNA form, the CDR3 reads TGTGCCAGCAGTTACTTTAACAACGGTGGCAATCAGCCCCAGCATTTT. Its protein is CASSYFNNGGNQPQHF.

The J gene is TRBJ2-3, the V gene TRBV4-3, with D perhaps TRBD2 (5 bases). Looked up from germline, CDR1 is LGHNA and CDR2 is YSLEER. Trimming removed 0 bases at V and 0 bases at J, with 16 bases between. The CDR3 is 18 residues long. The CDR3 region has the DNA TGCGCCAGCAGCCAAGATCTGAGGGATGCCTGGAGCACAGATACGCAGTATTTT. It yields the protein CASSQDLRDAWSTDTQYF.

The rearrangement uses TRBV5-1 and TRBJ2-1; 7 positions agree with TRBD1. This CDR3 is 15 amino acids long. V gave up 0 bases and J gave up 7 bases; unmatched junction bases: 7. Germline CDR1 SGHRS, CDR2 YFSETQ. CDR3 sequence reads: CASSLDRGILNEQFF. DNA of the CDR3: TGCGCCAGCAGCTTGGACAGGGGCATATTAAATGAGCAGTTCTTC.

V gene TRBV28 combines with J gene TRBJ1-2; D unresolved. Germline-derived CDR1 and CDR2 are MDHEN and SYDVKM. The CDR3 has 14 residues. V was pared by 6 bases and J by 0 bases, with 11 bases between. CDR3 sequence reads: CASRFTSANYGYTF. In DNA, the CDR3 is TGTGCCAGCAGATTCACATCAGCTAACTATGGCTACACCTTC.

This clonotype is a singleton in its sample. The V call is TRBV7-2, the J call TRBJ1-5; a weak D match, TRBD1 (5 bases). The CDR3 runs to 16 residues. Germline V gene sequence: CDR1 SGHTA, CDR2 FQGNSA. Trimming stripped 0 bases from V and 7 bases from J, with 16 bases between. The CDR3, as DNA: TGTGCCAGCAGCTTAGCGGGGCGGGGAGTAGGGCAGCCCCAGCATTTT. It translates to CASSLAGRGVGQPQHF.

This clonotype was detected ten times or more. The chain has TRBV7-8 and TRBJ2-2; TRBD1 matches 8 bases. The CDR3 extends over 16 amino acids. Germline CDR1 reads SGHVS; CDR2 reads FQNEAQ. Unmatched junction bases numbered 8, after V lost 2 bases and J lost 6 bases. CDR3 in DNA: TGTGCCAGCAGCTTAACGTCCCAGGGGGCAGCCGGGGAGCTGTTTTTT. It specifies CASSLTSQGAAGELFF.